These T cell receptor beta chains were read from a single sample in a study of blood T cell repertoires in COVID-19. Profiling relied on immunoSEQ multiplex PCR, and the TCRdb table lists in-frame clones only, not all of them. The sample holds approximately 97,000 clones, 88% seen once. Source material: peripheral blood. Source of these receptors: a man aged 45 to 65 with COVID-19, enrolled during active disease. The CDR3 runs from the conserved cysteine through the conserved F or W. The order of the fields is clone size, D gene, V gene, J gene, CDR3 protein, CDR3 DNA. A D gene is named only where the DNA matches it firmly. Clone size is not always given. Where it is, it says once, few, many or a class for expanded clones.

few	.	TRBV27	TRBJ2-1	CASSFRTWGEQFF	TGTGCCAGCAGTTTTCGGACTTGGGGTGAGCAGTTCTTC
.	.	TRBV3-1/TRBV3-2	TRBJ1-5	CASSQMTGGQPQHF	TGTGCCAGCAGCCAGATGACAGGAGGTCAGCCCCAGCATTTT
.	TRBD1	TRBV18	TRBJ1-1	CASSPTGTGVIEAFF	TGTGCCAGCTCACCTACCGGGACAGGAGTTATTGAAGCTTTCTTT
once	TRBD1	TRBV3-1/TRBV3-2	TRBJ1-6	CASSQPRGPENSPLHF	TGTGCCAGCAGCCAACCCAGGGGGCCAGAAAATTCACCCCTCCACTTT
.	TRBD1	TRBV29-1	TRBJ1-2	CSVEDRTGRGYTF	TGCAGCGTTGAAGATAGGACAGGGAGAGGCTACACCTTC
.	TRBD1	TRBV28	TRBJ1-2	CASRTGAPFGYTF	TGTGCCAGCAGAACAGGGGCCCCTTTTGGCTACACCTTC
.	.	TRBV5-8	TRBJ1-5	CASSSGVIQPQHF	TGTGCCAGCAGCTCGGGGGTTATTCAGCCCCAGCATTTT
.	.	TRBV6-5	TRBJ1-4	CASGSRVATNEKLFF	TGTGCCAGCGGGAGTCGGGTTGCAACTAATGAAAAACTGTTTTTT
.	.	TRBV21-1	TRBJ1-5	CASKSREGQSQHF	TGTGCCAGCAAATCCCGGGAAGGACAGTCCCAGCATTTT
.	.	TRBV4-2	TRBJ1-6	CASSQDRSSYNSPLHF	TGTGCCAGCAGCCAAGATCGGAGCTCCTATAATTCACCCCTCCACTTT
.	.	TRBV11-2	TRBJ2-7	CASSPQPSYEQYF	TGTGCCAGCAGCCCACAGCCCTCCTACGAGCAGTACTTC
.	.	TRBV7-2	TRBJ2-1	CASSLIYEQFF	TGTGCCAGCAGCTTAATCTATGAGCAGTTCTTC
once	.	TRBV27	TRBJ2-7	CASSLSAGHEQYF	TGTGCCAGCAGTTTATCGGCGGGGCACGAGCAGTACTTC
.	.	TRBV7-8	TRBJ1-2	CASSLWTDYGYTF	TGTGCCAGCAGCTTATGGACAGACTATGGCTACACCTTC
.	.	TRBV30	TRBJ1-2	CAWSVGPPYGYTF	TGTGCCTGGAGTGTTGGCCCGCCTTATGGCTACACCTTC
.	.	TRBV6-7	TRBJ1-3	CASSYPQAGTGIGNTIYF	TGTGCCAGCAGTTACCCCCAAGCCGGCACAGGGATAGGAAACACCATATATTTT
.	.	TRBV27	TRBJ1-5	CASSSDSNQPQHF	TGTGCCAGCAGTTCAGATAGCAATCAGCCCCAGCATTTT
.	TRBD1	TRBV5-4	TRBJ2-3	CASRTGSFTDTQYF	TGTGCCAGCAGGACAGGGAGTTTCACAGATACGCAGTATTTT
once	.	TRBV6-5	TRBJ1-5	CASSKGGTSNQPQHF	TGTGCCAGCAGCAAGGGGGGGACTAGCAATCAGCCCCAGCATTTT
.	.	TRBV19	TRBJ1-5	CASSIWAGVDNQPQHF	TGTGCCAGTAGTATTTGGGCGGGGGTGGACAATCAGCCCCAGCATTTT
.	.	TRBV24-1	TRBJ2-1	CATSDSRGRSYNEQFF	TGTGCCACCAGTGATTCGCGGGGTAGGTCCTACAATGAGCAGTTCTTC
.	TRBD1	TRBV19	TRBJ2-7	CASRITGAEEQYF	TGTGCCAGTAGGATTACAGGGGCTGAAGAGCAGTACTTC
.	TRBD1	TRBV6-1	TRBJ2-2	CASSERGQARSGELFF	TGTGCCAGCAGTGAAAGGGGACAGGCACGGAGCGGGGAGCTGTTTTTT
.	TRBD1	TRBV2	TRBJ1-5	CASRPTTGDYQPQHF	TGTGCCAGCAGGCCTACGACAGGGGACTATCAGCCCCAGCATTTT
.	.	TRBV9	TRBJ1-2	CASSVGIGVNYGYTF	TGTGCCAGCAGCGTAGGAATAGGGGTGAACTATGGCTACACCTTC
.	TRBD1	TRBV10-3	TRBJ2-1	CAISESETGDNEQFF	TGTGCCATCAGTGAGTCGGAGACAGGGGACAATGAGCAGTTCTTC
.	.	TRBV3-1/TRBV3-2	TRBJ1-4	CASSQAGGLFF	TGTGCCAGCAGCCAAGCCGGTGGTCTGTTTTTT
few	TRBD1	TRBV7-2	TRBJ1-1	CASKDRLDAEAFF	TGTGCCAGCAAGGACAGGCTTGACGCTGAAGCTTTCTTT
.	.	TRBV4-1	TRBJ2-2	CASSRGRGTGELFF	TGCGCCAGCAGCAGGGGGCGGGGTACCGGGGAGCTGTTTTTT
.	TRBD1	TRBV9	TRBJ1-6	CASSALLGTGGFSPLHF	TGTGCCAGCAGCGCGCTTTTGGGGACAGGGGGTTTCTCACCCCTCCACTTT
.	TRBD1	TRBV27	TRBJ1-1	CAAYTGTGNTEAFF	TGTGCAGCATATACCGGGACAGGGAACACTGAAGCTTTCTTT
once	.	TRBV19	TRBJ1-3	CASSTTGHSGNTIYF	TGTGCCAGTAGTACGACAGGACACTCTGGAAACACCATATATTTT
.	.	TRBV23-1	TRBJ2-7	CASSQAKTVSYEQYF	TGCGCCAGCAGTCAAGCCAAGACAGTCTCCTACGAGCAGTACTTC
.	TRBD1	TRBV27	TRBJ2-1	CASSTDRGAYNEQFF	TGTGCCAGCAGCACGGACAGGGGGGCATACAATGAGCAGTTCTTC
.	TRBD2	TRBV7-8	TRBJ2-1	CASSSLGLAGSNEQFF	TGTGCCAGCAGCTCGCTAGGACTAGCGGGGTCCAATGAGCAGTTCTTC
.	.	TRBV4-2	TRBJ1-4	CASSQDSGVNEKLFF	TGTGCCAGCAGCCAAGATTCGGGAGTTAATGAAAAACTGTTTTTT
.	.	TRBV30	TRBJ1-2	CAWERLFYGYTF	TGTGCCTGGGAGAGGTTATTCTATGGCTACACCTTC
once	.	TRBV7-9	TRBJ1-3	CASSLDGARGNTIYF	TGTGCCAGCAGCTTAGATGGGGCTCGTGGAAACACCATATATTTT
.	TRBD1	TRBV6-6	TRBJ1-2	CATGQGRYYGYTF	TGTGCCACCGGACAGGGTCGATACTATGGCTACACCTTC
.	TRBD1	TRBV11-3	TRBJ1-1	CASSLTQGYTEAFF	TGTGCCAGCAGCTTAACACAGGGGTACACTGAAGCTTTCTTT
.	.	TRBV4-1	TRBJ1-6	CASSQESGSYNSPLHF	TGCGCCAGCAGCCAAGAGAGTGGCTCCTATAATTCACCCCTCCACTTT
.	.	TRBV5-5	TRBJ1-2	CASSLEAGHPDYGYTF	TGTGCCAGCAGCCTGGAGGCGGGGCACCCAGACTATGGCTACACCTTC
.	.	TRBV7-3	TRBJ2-7	CASSLWAGVGYEQYF	TGTGCCAGCAGCTTATGGGCAGGGGTAGGCTACGAGCAGTACTTC
.	TRBD2	TRBV27	TRBJ2-1	CASSLLAGNEQFF	TGTGCCAGCAGTTTACTAGCGGGGAACGAGCAGTTCTTC
.	TRBD2	TRBV10-2	TRBJ2-1	CASRLAGGSSYNEQFF	TGCGCCAGCCGACTAGCGGGGGGATCGTCCTACAATGAGCAGTTCTTC
.	TRBD1	TRBV19	TRBJ1-1	CASRQGQTNTEAFF	TGTGCCAGTCGCCAGGGACAGACGAACACTGAAGCTTTCTTT
.	.	TRBV6-6	TRBJ1-6	CASIRQHDSPLHF	TGTGCCAGCATCCGACAGCACGATTCACCCCTCCACTTT
.	TRBD1	TRBV6-5	TRBJ1-1	CASRGQGMNTEAFF	TGTGCCAGCAGAGGACAGGGGATGAACACTGAAGCTTTCTTT
.	TRBD1	TRBV10-3	TRBJ2-1	CAISDRGQGEMWFF	TGTGCCATCAGTGACCGCGGACAGGGGGAGATGTGGTTCTTC
few	.	TRBV4-3	TRBJ1-3	CASSQDRLVSGNTIYF	TGCGCCAGCAGCCAAGATCGTTTAGTCTCTGGAAACACCATATATTTT
.	TRBD1	TRBV13	TRBJ2-7	CASSLQQGYEQYF	TGTGCCAGCAGCCTACAACAGGGGTACGAGCAGTACTTC
.	.	TRBV11-3	TRBJ2-1	CASSPRRGFDSYNEQFF	TGTGCCAGCAGCCCCCGACGGGGGTTTGACTCCTACAATGAGCAGTTCTTC
.	.	TRBV12-2	TRBJ2-1	CASRRRSGGGPYNEQFF	TGTGCAAGTCGCCGAAGAAGCGGCGGGGGGCCTTACAATGAGCAGTTCTTC